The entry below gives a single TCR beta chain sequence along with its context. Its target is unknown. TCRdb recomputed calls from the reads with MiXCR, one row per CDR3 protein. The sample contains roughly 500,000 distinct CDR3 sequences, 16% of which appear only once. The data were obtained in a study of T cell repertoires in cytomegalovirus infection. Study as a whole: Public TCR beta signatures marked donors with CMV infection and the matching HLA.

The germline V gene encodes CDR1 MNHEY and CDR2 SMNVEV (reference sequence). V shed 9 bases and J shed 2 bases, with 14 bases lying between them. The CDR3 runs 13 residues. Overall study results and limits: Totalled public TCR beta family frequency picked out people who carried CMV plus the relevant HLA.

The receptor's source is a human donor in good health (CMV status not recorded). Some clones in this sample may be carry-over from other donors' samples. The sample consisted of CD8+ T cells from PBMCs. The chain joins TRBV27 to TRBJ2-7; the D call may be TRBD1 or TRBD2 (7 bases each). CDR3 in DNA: TGTGCCAGTCAGGGGGAGGGCCCCTACGAGCAGTACTTC. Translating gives CASQGEGPYEQYF.